This T cell receptor (beta chain) is drawn from a study of cytomegalovirus exposure and HLA in healthy donors. Trimming removed 0 bases from V and 13 bases from J; junction bases left unmatched: 17. Looked up from germline, CDR1 is LNHNV and CDR2 is YYDKDF (reference sequence). The CDR3 contains 17 residues. Primers included in the PCR were 60 Vbeta and 13 Jbeta primers. TCRdb's table, derived via immunoSEQ multiplex PCR, lists solely in-frame clones and lacks some. The sample records around 50,000 clones, approximately 80% being singletons. Sequencing input: PBMCs. This chain links TRBV15 with TRBJ2-5; TRBD1 agrees at 10 bases. This sequence was found in a man aged 35-49 years in good health and CMV-seronegative. The CDR3 sequence is CATSRDLTRTGGDPAYF. DNA of the CDR3: TGTGCCACCAGCAGAGATCTCACAAGGACAGGGGGTGACCCAGCGTACTTC.